The clone carrying this TCR beta chain was detected only once. Antigen specificity is unknown. In the PCR, 60 Vbeta and 13 Jbeta primers were used. Assay: immunoSEQ multiplex PCR; the TCRdb copy retains only in-frame clones and omits some. In the table there are about 300,000 clones, roughly 85% of which are singletons. The CDR3 sequence is 13 residues long. CDR1 and CDR2 (germline): SGHRS, YFSETQ. With 4 bases clipped from V and 7 bases from J, the junction kept 7 bases outside the gene matches. The sample comes from a study of cytomegalovirus exposure and HLA in healthy donors. Study-wide results and limits: Later analysis identified a missense DCLRE1C variant that was linked to TCR beta V- and J-gene trimming.

The clonotype originates from a man in his forties in good health and CMV-seropositive. Specimen: PBMCs. This rearrangement joins TRBV5-1 to TRBJ2-5; TRBD1 agrees at 7 bases. The CDR3 is CASSPPRQGTQYF. The CDR3 nucleotides read TGCGCCAGCAGCCCGCCCCGACAGGGGACCCAGTACTTC.